The rows below give T cell receptor beta chains drawn from one sample of a study of blood T cell repertoires in COVID-19. Assay: immunoSEQ multiplex PCR; the TCRdb copy retains only in-frame clones and omits some. The sample lists about 380,000 clones, more than 75% occurring once. The sample comprised PBMCs or T cells enriched from blood (not recorded which). The receptors here all came from a woman in her twenties or thirties who had recovered from COVID-19. Both conserved end residues are part of each CDR3. The order of the fields is V gene, J gene, clone size, D gene, CDR3 protein, CDR3 DNA. The D gene is left open where the match is weak. Size tells how often a clone was seen (once, few, many) or the class of an expanded clone, and some rows leave it out.

>TRBV6-5|TRBJ1-1|NA|NA
CASTRGGGRETEAFF
TGTGCCAGCACCCGTGGCGGGGGGCGTGAAACTGAAGCTTTCTTT
>TRBV6-5|TRBJ2-2|NA|TRBD1
CASSSTGTGGTGELFF
TGTGCCAGCAGTTCAACCGGGACAGGGGGGACCGGGGAGCTGTTTTTT
>TRBV6-5|TRBJ2-7|NA|NA
CASSYDQYRVEQYF
TGTGCCAGCAGTTACGATCAGTACAGGGTCGAGCAGTACTTC
>TRBV18|TRBJ1-2|NA|NA
CASSPWTQTEGYGYTF
TGTGCCAGCTCACCGTGGACCCAAACTGAGGGCTATGGCTACACCTTC
>TRBV13|TRBJ2-2|NA|NA
CASSLKGGQNTGELFF
TGTGCCAGCAGCTTAAAAGGCGGGCAGAACACCGGGGAGCTGTTTTTT
>TRBV12-5|TRBJ1-2|NA|TRBD1
CASGSWTGNYGYTF
TGTGCTAGTGGTTCCTGGACAGGGAACTATGGCTACACCTTC
>TRBV3-1/TRBV3-2|TRBJ2-7|NA|NA
CASSSLRSLSSYEQYF
TGTGCCAGCAGCTCTTTGAGAAGCCTGAGCTCCTACGAGCAGTACTTC
>TRBV7-9|TRBJ1-2|NA|NA
CASSLGRDHGYTF
TGTGCCAGCAGCTTAGGCAGGGATCATGGCTACACCTTC
>TRBV29-1|TRBJ1-4|NA|NA
CSVAHGNEKLFF
TGCAGCGTTGCCCACGGGAATGAAAAACTGTTTTTT
>TRBV28|TRBJ2-5|NA|TRBD2
CASSRLAGVETQYF
TGTGCCAGCAGTCGACTAGCGGGAGTAGAGACCCAGTACTTC
>TRBV5-4|TRBJ1-1|NA|NA
CASSLGRSNTEAFF
TGTGCCAGCAGCTTGGGCAGATCGAACACTGAAGCTTTCTTT
>TRBV6-5|TRBJ1-1|NA|NA
CASKPSLQGFTEAFF
TGTGCCAGCAAGCCGTCACTACAGGGATTCACTGAAGCTTTCTTT
>TRBV20-1|TRBJ1-5|few|NA
CSASNRSNQPQHF
TGCAGTGCTAGTAACAGGAGCAATCAGCCCCAGCATTTT
>TRBV3-1/TRBV3-2|TRBJ1-1|NA|TRBD1
CASSPSRVQGDTEAFF
TGTGCCAGCAGCCCCTCGCGGGTACAGGGGGACACTGAAGCTTTCTTT
>TRBV3-1/TRBV3-2|TRBJ2-3|NA|TRBD2
CASSLHLAGGPRDTQYF
TGTGCCAGCAGCCTCCACTTAGCGGGGGGGCCAAGAGATACGCAGTATTTT
>TRBV6-5|TRBJ1-3|NA|NA
CASSRAPGYGNTIYF
TGTGCCAGCAGTCGCGCTCCAGGGTATGGAAACACCATATATTTT
>TRBV4-2|TRBJ2-7|NA|NA
CASSQENRRFSYEQYF
TGTGCCAGCAGCCAAGAAAATAGGCGGTTTTCCTACGAGCAGTACTTC
>TRBV11-2|TRBJ2-2|NA|TRBD2
CASSSGGGGGAHGELFF
TGTGCCAGCAGCTCCGGAGGAGGCGGGGGGGCCCACGGGGAGCTGTTTTTT
>TRBV2|TRBJ1-1|NA|NA
CASSLDTNTEAFF
TGTGCCAGCAGTTTAGACACTAACACTGAAGCTTTCTTT
>TRBV30|TRBJ1-1|NA|NA
CAWSVGGVREAFF
TGTGCCTGGAGTGTAGGGGGGGTGAGGGAAGCTTTCTTT
>TRBV7-9|TRBJ1-2|NA|NA
CASSLELTVNYGYTF
TGTGCCAGCAGCTTAGAATTGACAGTTAACTATGGCTACACCTTC
>TRBV11-2|TRBJ1-6|NA|TRBD1
CASSRQGGRSPLHF
TGTGCCAGCAGCAGACAGGGAGGTAGATCACCCCTCCACTTT
>TRBV27|TRBJ2-7|few|NA
CASSPLDSGAEQYF
TGTGCCAGCAGTCCACTTGACTCAGGGGCCGAGCAGTACTTC
>TRBV23-1|TRBJ1-5|NA|NA
CASSHRQGLGQPQHF
TGCGCCAGCAGTCACAGGCAGGGGTTGGGTCAGCCCCAGCATTTT
>TRBV20-1|TRBJ2-5|NA|TRBD2
CSASAGDMETQYF
TGCAGTGCTAGTGCGGGAGACATGGAGACCCAGTACTTC
>TRBV15|TRBJ2-2|NA|NA
CATSRTKGGELFF
TGTGCCACCAGCAGAACTAAAGGCGGGGAGCTGTTTTTT